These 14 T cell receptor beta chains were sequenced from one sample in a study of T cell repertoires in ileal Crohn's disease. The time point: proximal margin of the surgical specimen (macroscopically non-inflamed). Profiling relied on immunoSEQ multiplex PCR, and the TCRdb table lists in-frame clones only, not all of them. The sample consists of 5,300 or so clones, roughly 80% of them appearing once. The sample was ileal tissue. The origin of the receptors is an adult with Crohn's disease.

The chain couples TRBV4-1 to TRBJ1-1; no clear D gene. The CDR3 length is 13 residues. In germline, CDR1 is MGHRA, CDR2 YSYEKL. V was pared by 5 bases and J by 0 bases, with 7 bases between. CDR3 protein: CASSYILNTEAFF. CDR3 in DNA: TGCGCCAGCAGCTATATATTGAACACTGAAGCTTTCTTT.

The CDR3 DNA sequence: TGTGCCAGCAGTTACGTAGCGGGGGGCATTCAAGAGACCCAGTACTTC. It yields the protein CASSYVAGGIQETQYF. This rearrangement joins TRBV6-5 to TRBJ2-5; TRBD2 matches 10 bases. This CDR3 has 16 amino acids. V dropped 2 bases and J dropped 2; count of bases not matched to a gene: 5. Germline CDR1 is MNHEY and CDR2 is SVGAGI.

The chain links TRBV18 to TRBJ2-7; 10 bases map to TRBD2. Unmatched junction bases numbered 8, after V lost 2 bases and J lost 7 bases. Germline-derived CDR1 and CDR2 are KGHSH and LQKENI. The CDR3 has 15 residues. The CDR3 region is CASSPSSGGFGEQYF. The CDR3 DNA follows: TGTGCCAGCTCACCATCTAGCGGGGGATTTGGTGAGCAGTACTTC.

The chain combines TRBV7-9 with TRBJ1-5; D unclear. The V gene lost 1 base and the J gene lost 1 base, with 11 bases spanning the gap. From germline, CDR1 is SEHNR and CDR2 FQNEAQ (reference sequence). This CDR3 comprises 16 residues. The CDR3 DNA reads TGTGCCAGCAGCTTAGGTGTGGGTATGAGCAATCAGCCCCAGCATTTT. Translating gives CASSLGVGMSNQPQHF.

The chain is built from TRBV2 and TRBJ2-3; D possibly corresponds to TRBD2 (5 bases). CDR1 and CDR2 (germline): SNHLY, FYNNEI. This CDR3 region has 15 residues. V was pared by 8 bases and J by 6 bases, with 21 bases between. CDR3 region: CASSPIGLAPDTQYF. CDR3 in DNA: TGTGCCAGCTCACCGATCGGACTTGCACCCGATACGCAGTATTTT. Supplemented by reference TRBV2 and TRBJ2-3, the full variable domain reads EPEVTQTPSHQVTQMGQEVILRCVPISNHLYFYWYRQILGQKVEFLVSFYNNEISEKSEIFDDQFSVERPDGSNFTLKIRSTKLEDSAMYFCASSPIGLAPDTQYFGPGTRLTVL.

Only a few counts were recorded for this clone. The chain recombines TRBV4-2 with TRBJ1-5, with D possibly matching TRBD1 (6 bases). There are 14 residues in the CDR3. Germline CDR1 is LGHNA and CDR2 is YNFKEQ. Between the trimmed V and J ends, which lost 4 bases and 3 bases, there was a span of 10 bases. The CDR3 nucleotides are TGTGCCAGCAGCCCAACAGGGTCCAATCAGCCCCAGCATTTT. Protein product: CASSPTGSNQPQHF.

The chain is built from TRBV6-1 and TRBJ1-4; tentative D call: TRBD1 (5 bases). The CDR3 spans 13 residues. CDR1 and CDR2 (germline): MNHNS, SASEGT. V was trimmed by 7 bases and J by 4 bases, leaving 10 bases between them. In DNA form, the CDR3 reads TGTGCCAGCACTGCAGGGATTAATGAAAAACTGTTTTTT. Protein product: CASTAGINEKLFF.

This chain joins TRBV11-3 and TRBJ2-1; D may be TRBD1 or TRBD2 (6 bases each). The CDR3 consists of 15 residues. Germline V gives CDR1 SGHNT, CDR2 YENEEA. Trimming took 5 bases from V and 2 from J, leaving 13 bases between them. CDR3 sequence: CASSPGASTYNEQFF. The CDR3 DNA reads TGTGCCAGCAGCCCGGGGGCGTCAACCTACAATGAGCAGTTCTTC.

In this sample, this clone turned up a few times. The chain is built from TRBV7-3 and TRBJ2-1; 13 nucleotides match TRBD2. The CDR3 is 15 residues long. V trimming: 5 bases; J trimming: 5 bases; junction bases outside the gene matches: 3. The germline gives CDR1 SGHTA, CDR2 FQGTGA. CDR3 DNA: TGTGCCAGCAGCGAGGGACTAGCGGGGAACAATGAGCAGTTCTTC. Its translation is CASSEGLAGNNEQFF. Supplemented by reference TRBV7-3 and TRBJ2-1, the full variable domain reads GAGVSQTPSNKVTEKGKYVELRCDPISGHTALYWYRQSLGQGPEFLIYFQGTGAADDSGLPNDRFFAVRPEGSVSTLKIQRTERGDSAVYLCASSEGLAGNNEQFFGPGTRLTVL.

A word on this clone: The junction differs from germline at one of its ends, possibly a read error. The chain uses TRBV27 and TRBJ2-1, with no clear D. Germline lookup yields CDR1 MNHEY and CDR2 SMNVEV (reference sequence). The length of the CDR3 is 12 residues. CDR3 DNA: TGTGCCAGCAGTCCCTGGAAGCTACCACTGATCTTC. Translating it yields CASSPWKLPLIF.

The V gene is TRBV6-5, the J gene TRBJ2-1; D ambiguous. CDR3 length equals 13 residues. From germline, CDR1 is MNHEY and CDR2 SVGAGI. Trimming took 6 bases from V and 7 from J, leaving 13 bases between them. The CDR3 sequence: CASSLVVGNEQFF. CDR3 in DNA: TGTGCCAGCAGCCTCGTGGTGGGGAATGAGCAGTTCTTC.

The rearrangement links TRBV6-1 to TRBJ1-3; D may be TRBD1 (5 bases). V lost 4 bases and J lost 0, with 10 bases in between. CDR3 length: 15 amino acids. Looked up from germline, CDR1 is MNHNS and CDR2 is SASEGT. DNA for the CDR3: TGTGCCAGCAGTGCAGGGACCGACTCTGGAAACACCATATATTTT. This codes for CASSAGTDSGNTIYF.

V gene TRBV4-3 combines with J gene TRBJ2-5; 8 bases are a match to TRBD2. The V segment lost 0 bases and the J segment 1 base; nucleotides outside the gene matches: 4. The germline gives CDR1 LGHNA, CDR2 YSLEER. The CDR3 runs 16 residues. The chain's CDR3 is CASSQDTAGVQETQYF. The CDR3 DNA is TGCGCCAGCAGCCAAGATACAGCGGGGGTCCAAGAGACCCAGTACTTC.

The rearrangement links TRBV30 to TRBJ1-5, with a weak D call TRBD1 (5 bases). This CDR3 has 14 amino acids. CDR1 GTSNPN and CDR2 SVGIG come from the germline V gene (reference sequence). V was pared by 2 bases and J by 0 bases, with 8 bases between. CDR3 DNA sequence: TGTGCCTGGAGTACAGGCAATAGCAATCAGCCCCAGCATTTT. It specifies CAWSTGNSNQPQHF.